One and the same sample provided the 30 T cell receptor beta chains below, sequenced in a study of radiotherapy plus CTLA-4 blockade in lung cancer. TCRdb keeps only in-frame clones here, not all; method: immunoSEQ multiplex PCR. The table includes about 87,000 clones, more than 85% detected once. The sequencing used peripheral blood, collected from a patient treated with radiotherapy plus ipilimumab. The receptors here all came from a human donor with non-small cell lung cancer that progressed on radiotherapy plus ipilimumab.

In this sample, this clone turned up a few times. The rearrangement links TRBV7-2 to TRBJ2-7, with TRBD2 matching 8 bases. Per the germline V gene, CDR1 is SGHTA and CDR2 is FQGNSA. The CDR3 consists of 15 residues. V lost 0 bases, J lost 2 bases, and 3 bases stayed unmatched. The CDR3, as DNA: TGTGCCAGCAGCTTAGCGGAGCGGGGGCCCTACGAGCAGTACTTC. It encodes CASSLAERGPYEQYF.

The V and J genes are TRBV9 and TRBJ2-4; TRBD1 matches at 9 bases. Germline CDR1 is SGDLS and CDR2 is YYNGEE. The J segment lost 3 bases and the V segment lost 4 bases, leaving 20 bases of the junction unmatched. The CDR3 runs to 20 residues. The CDR3 here is CASSPNPEGTGNWDKNIQYF. As DNA, the CDR3 is TGTGCCAGCAGCCCAAACCCTGAGGGGACAGGGAATTGGGACAAAAACATTCAGTACTTC. Together with reference TRBV9 and TRBJ2-4, the CDR3 gives the full variable domain: DSGVTQTPKHLITATGQRVTLRCSPRSGDLSVYWYQQSLDQGLQFLIQYYNGEERAKGNILERFSAQQFPDLHSELNLSSLELGDSALYFCASSPNPEGTGNWDKNIQYFGAGTRLSVL.

The chain links TRBV2 to TRBJ2-5; D is unclear. V dropped 2 bases and J dropped 0 bases, with 10 bases sitting between them. This CDR3 region has 15 residues. Germline V gives CDR1 SNHLY, CDR2 FYNNEI. Written as DNA, the CDR3 is TGTGCCAGCAGTGAATTCGCCCTGAACCAAGAGACCCAGTACTTC. Translation: CASSEFALNQETQYF.

This clone appeared a single time. The chain uses TRBV7-2 and TRBJ2-5; no firm D call. Between the trimmed V and J ends, which lost 6 bases and 4 bases, there was a span of 9 bases. There are 12 residues in the CDR3. Germline CDR1 is SGHTA and CDR2 is FQGNSA. The chain's CDR3 is CASSQNRETQYF. CDR3 bases: TGTGCCAGCAGTCAGAACCGAGAGACCCAGTACTTC. The full variable domain, with the rest looked up from reference TRBV7-2 and TRBJ2-5, is GAGVSQSPSNKVTEKGKDVELRCDPISGHTALYWYRQSLGQGLEFLIYFQGNSAPDKSGLPSDRFSAERTGGSVSTLTIQRTQQEDSAVYLCASSQNRETQYFGPGTRLLVL.

The gene calls are TRBV30 and TRBJ1-2; 8 bases are a match to TRBD1. This CDR3 is 15 amino acids long. The V segment lost 0 bases and the J segment 4 bases; nucleotides outside the gene matches: 7. Germline-derived CDR1 and CDR2 are GTSNPN and SVGIG (reference sequence). The CDR3 DNA is TGTGCCTGGAGTGTACAGGCAGGGGGCGTCTATGGCTACACCTTC. It encodes CAWSVQAGGVYGYTF.

The V and J genes are TRBV2 and TRBJ1-3, with D tentatively TRBD1 (6 bases). V was pared by 6 bases and J by 0 bases, with 12 bases between. Germline assignment: CDR1 SNHLY and CDR2 FYNNEI. The CDR3 consists of 15 residues. The CDR3, as DNA: TGTGCCAGCAGGACAGGACAGAGCTCTGGAAACACCATATATTTT. It is translated as CASRTGQSSGNTIYF.

This CDR3 reads CASSSGQGNTGELFF. The CDR3 DNA reads as TGTGCCAGCTCATCGGGACAGGGGAACACCGGGGAGCTGTTTTTT. The chain is built from TRBV18 and TRBJ2-2, with 9 bases aligning to TRBD1. The length of the CDR3 is 15 residues. Germline assignment: CDR1 KGHSH and CDR2 LQKENI. V was clipped by 5 bases and J by 1 base; unmatched bases: 2.

V is TRBV5-1 and J is TRBJ2-7, with 12 nucleotides matching TRBD2. The CDR3 length is 16 residues. Germline trimming cut 0 bases from V and 4 bases from J; bases unmatched to any gene: 5. CDR1 SGHRS and CDR2 YFSETQ come from the germline V gene. The DNA of the CDR3 is TGCGCCAGCAGCTTGGCGGCTAGCGGGGGGGCGTACGAGCAGTACTTC. The encoded protein is CASSLAASGGAYEQYF.

About this clone itself: Other DNA sequences from this sample encode an identical CDR3 as well. V and J are TRBV7-9 and TRBJ2-3; no clear D gene. The length of the CDR3 is 14 residues. Trimming removed 2 bases from V and 0 bases from J, with 6 bases in between. The V gene's germline CDR1 is SEHNR and CDR2 FQNEAQ (reference sequence). In nucleotides, the CDR3 is TGTGCCAGCAGCTTATCCGGGAGCACAGATACGCAGTATTTT. Protein product: CASSLSGSTDTQYF.

This rearrangement joins TRBV19 to TRBJ2-1; 13 bases line up with TRBD2. With V trimmed by 0 bases and J by 12 bases, 5 bases remained unmatched. The V gene's germline CDR1 is LNHDA and CDR2 SQIVND (reference sequence). The CDR3 covers 15 residues. The DNA of the CDR3 is TGTGCCAGTAGTATAGAACCGGGACTAGCGGGAAGGCAGTTCTTC. Protein product: CASSIEPGLAGRQFF.

This clone was recorded once. The rearrangement uses TRBV7-8 and TRBJ2-7; D possibly corresponds to TRBD2 (5 bases). The ends were cut back, 5 bases at V and 5 bases at J, with 10 bases in the middle. The CDR3 runs 12 residues. Germline CDR1 is SGHVS and CDR2 is FQNEAQ. This CDR3 reads CASSRSGNEQYF. CDR3 bases: TGTGCCAGCAGCCGATCGGGGAACGAGCAGTACTTC.

V usage is TRBV7-6 and J usage is TRBJ2-7; TRBD1 might be the D (6 bases). Trimming stripped 5 bases from V and 2 bases from J, with 13 bases between. Germline CDR1 and CDR2: SGHVS and FNYEAQ. The CDR3 length is 14 residues. The DNA for the CDR3 is TGTGCCAGCAGCCCTTCGGACAGCACCTACGAGCAGTACTTC. It codes for CASSPSDSTYEQYF. Variable domain in full (rest from reference TRBV7-6 and TRBJ2-7): GAGVSQSPRYKVTKRGQDVALRCDPISGHVSLYWYRQALGQGPEFLTYFNYEAQQDKSGLPNDRFSAERPEGSISTLTIQRTEQRDSAMYRCASSPSDSTYEQYFGPGTRLTVT.

V and J are TRBV6-1 and TRBJ1-2, with D possibly being TRBD1 (6 bases). V was shortened by 7 bases and J by 3 bases, with 18 bases between the two germline ends. Germline CDR1 MNHNS, CDR2 SASEGT. The CDR3 extends over 15 amino acids. This chain's CDR3 is CASKDFWTADYGYTF. The CDR3 region has the DNA TGTGCCAGCAAAGACTTCTGGACAGCAGACTATGGCTACACCTTC.

This chain uses TRBV7-9 with TRBJ1-5; 9 bases fit TRBD1. Germline V gene sequence: CDR1 SEHNR, CDR2 FQNEAQ (reference sequence). V lost 5 bases, J lost 4 bases, and 6 bases stayed unmatched. The CDR3 runs 15 residues. CDR3 DNA sequence: TGTGCCAGCAGCAGTCCCGGGACAGGGAATCAGCCCCAGCATTTT. Its translation is CASSSPGTGNQPQHF. The whole variable domain, remainder taken from reference TRBV7-9 and TRBJ1-5, is DTGVSQNPRHKITKRGQNVTFRCDPISEHNRLYWYRQTLGQGPEFLTYFQNEAQLEKSRLLSDRFSAERPKGSFSTLEIQRTEQGDSAMYLCASSSPGTGNQPQHFGDGTRLSIL.

As DNA, the CDR3 is TGTGCCAGCAGTACCGGACAGACAAATTCACCCCTCCACTTT. Translating gives CASSTGQTNSPLHF. The chain links TRBV2 to TRBJ1-6; D is possibly TRBD1 (6 bases). The germline V gene encodes CDR1 SNHLY and CDR2 FYNNEI. V shed 5 bases and J shed 7 bases, with 12 bases lying between them. The CDR3 has 14 residues.

CDR3 DNA: TGTGCCAGCAGTGAGAGCTATGGCTACACCTTC. Amino acids: CASSESYGYTF. The J gene is TRBJ1-2, the V gene TRBV2; no clear D gene. Germline CDR1 reads SNHLY; CDR2 reads FYNNEI. Trimming took off 3 bases at V and 4 bases at J, with 3 bases between the two ends. The CDR3 has 11 amino acids.

A single count supports this clone. This chain links TRBV6-1 with TRBJ1-6; D remains ambiguous. V was trimmed by 6 bases and J by 8 bases, leaving 8 bases between them. Germline V lookup: CDR1 MNHNS, CDR2 SASEGT. CDR3 length equals 12 residues. The CDR3 loop is CASSRPDSPLHF. CDR3 sequence (DNA): TGTGCCAGCAGCCGTCCGGATTCACCCCTCCACTTT.

This clone has just one count. This chain connects TRBV5-1 to TRBJ2-5; TRBD2 is a possible D gene (6 bases). The V gene lost 4 bases and the J gene lost 5 bases, with 24 bases spanning the gap. This CDR3 is built from 17 residues. The germline gives CDR1 SGHRS, CDR2 YFSETQ. The DNA for the CDR3 is TGCGCCAGCAGCCTAACTCAGGTGGCGAGCCGGGGGGAGACCCAGTACTTC. Its protein product is CASSLTQVASRGETQYF.

J is TRBJ1-2 and V is TRBV19, with 8 nucleotides matching TRBD1. Trimming took 6 bases from V and 2 from J; bases not matched to a gene: 2. Germline V gives CDR1 LNHDA, CDR2 SQIVND (reference sequence). The CDR3 runs to 13 residues. The DNA for the CDR3 is TGTGCCAGTAGCAGGGACAGGAACTATGGCTACACCTTC. As protein: CASSRDRNYGYTF.

The chain has TRBV19 and TRBJ2-5; D remains ambiguous. The germline V and J ends were trimmed by 2 bases and 4 bases, with 11 bases remaining between them. The germline V gene encodes CDR1 LNHDA and CDR2 SQIVND (reference sequence). This CDR3 contains 14 residues. The chain's CDR3 is CASSIMGIGETQYF. The DNA of the CDR3 is TGTGCCAGTAGTATAATGGGAATTGGAGAGACCCAGTACTTC.

The chain joins TRBV25-1 to TRBJ2-2, with D possibly being TRBD1 (5 bases). The V and J ends lost 3 bases and 6 bases respectively, with 14 bases between them. The CDR3 totals 15 residues. Germline loops: CDR1 MGHDK, CDR2 SYGVNS. The CDR3 sequence: CASSEGPELSGELFF. The CDR3 region has the DNA TGTGCCAGCAGTGAGGGGCCGGAGTTGTCCGGGGAGCTGTTTTTT.

This rearrangement joins TRBV30 to TRBJ2-4, with 7 bases identical to TRBD1. V was clipped by 2 bases and J by 8 bases; unmatched bases: 6. CDR1 is GTSNPN and CDR2 is SVGIG in the germline V gene (reference sequence). The CDR3 is 13 amino acids. DNA for the CDR3: TGTGCCTGGAGTTTGGACAGGTCGGACATTCAGTACTTC. Translation gives CAWSLDRSDIQYF.

The count of this clone is one. J is TRBJ2-1 and V is TRBV4-1, with TRBD2 identical over 13 bases. Germline trimming cut 2 bases from V and 3 bases from J; bases unmatched to any gene: 10. CDR3 length: 19 residues. Germline CDR1 is MGHRA and CDR2 is YSYEKL. The CDR3 is CASSQSSGTSGKNYNEQFF. DNA for the CDR3: TGCGCCAGCAGCCAATCCTCCGGGACTAGCGGGAAAAACTACAATGAGCAGTTCTTC.

This clone was counted between two and nine times. This chain connects TRBV30 to TRBJ1-6; D perhaps matches TRBD1 (6 bases). Germline V gene data show CDR1 as GTSNPN and CDR2 as SVGIG (reference sequence). This CDR3 region has 13 residues. V gave up 4 bases and J gave up 7 bases, with 11 bases separating them. The CDR3 DNA follows: TGTGCCTGGAATGGACAGCCAAATTCACCCCTCCACTTT. This translates into CAWNGQPNSPLHF.

This clone was recorded once. The V gene is TRBV28, the J gene TRBJ1-1; no reliable D call. CDR3 length: 12 residues. Looked up from germline, CDR1 is MDHEN and CDR2 is SYDVKM. The V and J ends lost 8 bases and 1 base respectively, with 8 bases between them. CDR3 loop: CASAWGNTEAFF. The CDR3 DNA reads TGTGCCAGCGCCTGGGGGAACACTGAAGCTTTCTTT.

This clone was seen more than once but under ten times. V is TRBV5-1 and J is TRBJ1-4, with D perhaps TRBD1 (5 bases). The CDR3 covers 15 residues. The germline V and J ends were trimmed by 6 bases and 7 bases, with 19 bases remaining between them. CDR1 is SGHRS and CDR2 is YFSETQ in the germline V gene. The CDR3 is CASTPRGGAREKLFF. The DNA for the CDR3 is TGCGCCAGCACTCCTCGGGGAGGGGCGCGTGAAAAACTGTTTTTT.

V usage is TRBV6-6 and J usage is TRBJ1-4, with 11 bases fitting TRBD1. V was pared by 6 bases and J by 5 bases, with 8 bases of the junction left unmatched. The CDR3 is made up of 16 amino acids. CDR1 is MNHNY and CDR2 is SVGAGI in the germline V gene (reference sequence). The CDR3: CASRRTGGNLNEKLFF. DNA for the CDR3: TGTGCCAGCAGGAGGACAGGGGGCAATCTCAATGAAAAACTGTTTTTT.

This chain links TRBV6-6 with TRBJ1-1; the match to TRBD1 covers 8 bases. CDR1 is MNHNY, CDR2 SVGAGI, per germline (reference sequence). The CDR3 is 14 amino acids. J gave up 2 bases and V 4 bases, and 3 bases lay outside the gene matches. The CDR3 DNA is TGTGCCAGCAGTTCAGGGGGCCCTAACACTGAAGCTTTCTTT. The encoded protein is CASSSGGPNTEAFF.

This clone was observed a few times. The J gene is TRBJ2-1, the V gene TRBV19, with 12 nucleotides matching TRBD2. The CDR3 has 16 amino acids. The germline V gene encodes CDR1 LNHDA and CDR2 SQIVND (reference sequence). J gave up 1 base and V 6 bases, and 4 bases lay outside the gene matches. CDR3 in amino acids: CASRASGRESYNEQFF. DNA for the CDR3: TGTGCCAGTAGGGCTAGCGGGAGGGAGTCCTACAATGAGCAGTTCTTC.

The chain has TRBV6-5 and TRBJ2-1, with 11 nucleotides matching TRBD2. Germline CDR1 reads MNHEY; CDR2 reads SVGAGI. This CDR3 is built from 14 residues. The DNA for the CDR3 is TGTGCAACAAGTTCACTAGCGGGAGTTAATGAGCAGTTCTTC. It is translated as CATSSLAGVNEQFF.